Included here is one T cell receptor beta chain sequence, with context. Its cognate antigen is unknown. This sample stems from a study of Ad26.COV2.S vaccination and SARS-CoV-2 variants. Study findings and constraints: Assessments of TCR breadth and depth may have underestimated the total T cell responses. Substantial breadth was reported for post-vaccination spike-specific CD8+ and CD4+ T cells.

Some clones are missing from TCRdb's copy, which holds only in-frame ones; the method was immunoSEQ multiplex PCR. The data hold roughly 320,000 clones, with roughly 84% observed a single time. The treatment here: roughly 19 received Ad26.COV2.S at low or high dose, single or two shots; a few received placebo; per-sample allocation not given. Day 63 after the first vaccine or placebo injection was the time point for sampling. The CDR3 is 16 residues long. With 4 bases removed from V and 7 bases from J, the gap between germline ends came to 22 bases. CDR1 and CDR2 from the germline V gene are SGHRS and YFSETQ.

This clonotype was sampled from a person aged 18-65 years who received the Ad26.COV2.S COVID-19 vaccine or a placebo. The sequenced sample was peripheral blood, obtained in a trial of Ad26.COV2.S vaccine versus placebo. The chain carries TRBV5-1 and TRBJ2-3; weak D call: TRBD2 (5 bases). The CDR3: CASSTLSGLGSNTQYF. For the CDR3, the DNA is TGCGCCAGCAGCACCCTTTCTGGACTGGGTTCAAATACGCAGTATTTT. Together with reference TRBV5-1 and TRBJ2-3, the CDR3 gives the full variable domain: KAGVTQTPRYLIKTRGQQVTLSCSPISGHRSVSWYQQTPGQGLQFLFEYFSETQRNKGNFPGRFSGRQFSNSRSEMNVSTLELGDSALYLCASSTLSGLGSNTQYFGPGTRLTVL.